This T cell receptor beta chain was sequenced in a study of blood T cell repertoires in COVID-19. In the source study's methods: Reference gene primer amplification yielded estimated nucleated cell counts. Profiled with immunoSEQ multiplex PCR; TCRdb holds only in-frame clones, not every one. The V and J calls and clone size are taken from that table; D and trimming were inferred from the DNA. The sample carries about 120,000 clones, 86% recorded once. CDR1 is MNHEY and CDR2 is SMNVEV in the germline V gene (reference sequence). V lost 10 bases and J lost 7, with 26 bases in between. CDR3 length equals 16 residues. This clone was observed once.

What was sequenced was peripheral blood. The chain links TRBV27 to TRBJ2-1, with D possibly matching TRBD1 (6 bases). The sequence derives from a man aged 35 to 55 with acute or convalescent COVID-19. The DNA for the CDR3 is TGTGCCACCAAATGGGACACTAAACGGTCTCTTAATGAGCAGTTCTTC. Amino acids: CATKWDTKRSLNEQFF.